This TCR beta chain was identified during a study of T cell repertoires in cytomegalovirus infection. General study findings and limits: Based on cumulative public TCR beta family frequency, carriers of CMV plus the relevant HLA were identified. In two of eight donors, the top clonotype was HLA-C-restricted CMV-specific.

TCRdb analysed the reads with MiXCR anew, one entry per CDR3 protein. The sample has some 590,000 distinct CDR3 sequences; just under 40% are singletons. Trimming took 5 bases from V and 5 from J, leaving 18 bases between them. Germline CDR1 SEHNR, CDR2 FQNEAQ (reference sequence). The CDR3 loop spans 16 amino acids. In this sample, this clonotype turned up a few times. Its antigen is still unknown. The sequences come from cultured PBMCs, collected from culture after CMV antigen stimulation. The chain is built from TRBV7-9 and TRBJ1-4; weak D call: TRBD1 (6 bases). The TCR originated in a human donor in good health (CMV status not recorded). Some clones in this sample may be carry-over from other donors' samples. CDR3 coding DNA: TGTGCCAGCAGCCCGGTGGACCCCGGACAGAATGAAAAACTGTTTTTT. Its translation is CASSPVDPGQNEKLFF.